Shown below are 25 T cell receptor beta chains from a single sample sequenced in a study of glioma-infiltrating T cells after dendritic cell vaccination. Described time point: after dendritic cell vaccination, including at tumor progression/relapse. The data were produced by immunoSEQ multiplex PCR, yet TCRdb's version contains in-frame clones alone and is incomplete. The data hold 110,000 or so clones, with 90% observed a single time. Sequencing used blood, obtained after dendritic cell vaccination. The receptors stem from a human donor with glioblastoma.

This chain joins TRBV5-1 and TRBJ2-7, with TRBD2 as a possible D gene (6 bases). V lost 3 bases, J lost 3 bases, and 7 bases lay in between. Germline assignment: CDR1 SGHRS and CDR2 YFSETQ. The CDR3 runs to 12 residues. This CDR3 reads CASSSTSYEQYF. In DNA form, the CDR3 reads TGCGCCAGCAGCTCGACTAGCTACGAGCAGTACTTC.

The gene calls are TRBV11-2 and TRBJ1-5; 11 bases fit TRBD1. V lost 4 bases and J lost 6; bases outside the gene matches: 5. Germline assignment: CDR1 SGHAT and CDR2 FQNNGV. This CDR3 spans 15 amino acids. CDR3 protein: CASSSGTGGLQPQHF. The CDR3 nucleotides are TGTGCCAGCAGCTCCGGGACAGGGGGACTTCAGCCCCAGCATTTT. Together with reference TRBV11-2 and TRBJ1-5, the CDR3 gives the full variable domain: EAGVAQSPRYKIIEKRQSVAFWCNPISGHATLYWYQQILGQGPKLLIQFQNNGVVDDSQLPKDRFSAERLKGVDSTLKIQPAKLEDSAVYLCASSSGTGGLQPQHFGDGTRLSIL.

On this clone itself: The sample contains more than one DNA sequence encoding this CDR3. The CDR3 here is CASSLAGTGGEGYTF. In DNA form, the CDR3 reads TGCGCCAGCAGCTTGGCCGGGACGGGGGGGGAAGGCTACACCTTC. The V and J genes are TRBV5-1 and TRBJ1-2; weak D call: TRBD1 (5 bases). V lost 0 bases, J lost 8 bases, and 17 bases lay in between. The length of the CDR3 is 15 residues. The germline gives CDR1 SGHRS, CDR2 YFSETQ. Using reference TRBV5-1 and TRBJ1-2 for the parts outside the CDR3, the full variable domain is KAGVTQTPRYLIKTRGQQVTLSCSPISGHRSVSWYQQTPGQGLQFLFEYFSETQRNKGNFPGRFSGRQFSNSRSEMNVSTLELGDSALYLCASSLAGTGGEGYTFGSGTRLTVV.

V is TRBV6-5 and J is TRBJ1-1, with no clear D. Germline V CDR1 and CDR2: MNHEY, SVGAGI. Trimming cost V 2 bases and J 5 bases, with 12 bases left between them. There are 14 residues in the CDR3. For the CDR3, the DNA is TGTGCCAGCAGTTACGCCCGGGCGGGGACTGAAGCTTTCTTT. The encoded protein is CASSYARAGTEAFF.

The chain has TRBV5-4 and TRBJ2-3, with 15 bases identical to TRBD2. The CDR3 spans 16 residues. V was clipped by 5 bases and J by 5 bases; unmatched bases: 6. Germline CDR1 SGHNT, CDR2 YYREEE (reference sequence). The CDR3 nucleotides are TGTGCCAGCAGTACGGGACTAGCGGGAGGAGAAGATACGCAGTATTTT. This translates into CASSTGLAGGEDTQYF. The variable domain in full, with the rest retrieved from reference TRBV5-4 and TRBJ2-3, is ETGVTQSPTHLIKTRGQQVTLRCSSQSGHNTVSWYQQALGQGPQFIFQYYREEENGRGNFPPRFSGLQFPNYSSELNVNALELDDSALYLCASSTGLAGGEDTQYFGPGTRLTVL.

The chain carries TRBV7-9 and TRBJ2-7, with D unclear. The ends were cut back, 1 base at V and 6 bases at J, with 7 bases in the middle. The V gene's germline CDR1 is SEHNR and CDR2 FQNEAQ (reference sequence). The CDR3 is made up of 12 amino acids. The CDR3 region is CASSLDTGEQYF. The CDR3 nucleotides are TGTGCCAGCAGCTTAGATACGGGCGAGCAGTACTTC.

The chain has TRBV9 and TRBJ1-2; 8 bases align to TRBD1. V trimming: 4 bases; J trimming: 4 bases; junction bases outside the gene matches: 12. The germline CDR1 and CDR2 sequences are SGDLS and YYNGEE. The CDR3 length is 16 residues. The CDR3 loop is CASSTGQGSGGYGYTF. In nucleotides, the CDR3 is TGTGCCAGCAGCACAGGACAGGGCTCGGGGGGCTATGGCTACACCTTC.

V gene TRBV27 combines with J gene TRBJ1-1; TRBD1 agrees at 7 bases. Trimming removed 8 bases from V and 5 bases from J; junction bases left unmatched: 14. The CDR3 spans 15 residues. Germline assignment: CDR1 MNHEY and CDR2 SMNVEV (reference sequence). In DNA form, the CDR3 reads TGTGCCAGCGCGTGGGGTAGGGGGCTAGATACTGAAGCTTTCTTT. It is translated as CASAWGRGLDTEAFF.

The J gene is TRBJ2-7, the V gene TRBV19; 10 bases are shared with TRBD2. Trimming cost V 5 bases and J 1 base; bases outside gene matches: 2. The germline gives CDR1 LNHDA, CDR2 SQIVND (reference sequence). The CDR3 runs to 14 residues. The chain's CDR3 is CASSRTSGSYEQYF. For the CDR3, the DNA is TGTGCCAGTAGTCGGACTAGCGGATCCTACGAGCAGTACTTC. Supplemented by reference TRBV19 and TRBJ2-7, the full variable domain reads DGGITQSPKYLFRKEGQNVTLSCEQNLNHDAMYWYRQDPGQGLRLIYYSQIVNDFQKGDIAEGYSVSREKKESFPLTVTSAQKNPTAFYLCASSRTSGSYEQYFGPGTRLTVT.

The gene calls are TRBV10-2 and TRBJ2-1, with D maybe TRBD1 (6 bases). V was pared by 4 bases and J by 4 bases, with 14 bases between. This CDR3 spans 15 amino acids. The germline gives CDR1 WSHSY, CDR2 SAAADI. CDR3 in DNA: TGCGCCAGCAGTGCCCCGCACAGGGTATACAATGAGCAGTTCTTC. The encoded protein is CASSAPHRVYNEQFF.

V usage is TRBV25-1 and J usage is TRBJ1-2; D uncertain. The CDR3 totals 14 residues. Germline V gene sequence: CDR1 MGHDK, CDR2 SYGVNS. V was cut by 2 bases and J by 6 bases, with 13 bases left in between. CDR3 amino acids: CASSENTRVDGYTF. The CDR3 region has the DNA TGTGCCAGCAGTGAAAATACTCGGGTCGATGGCTACACCTTC.

This chain joins TRBV7-3 and TRBJ2-3, with TRBD1 as a possible D gene (6 bases). V lost 3 bases to trimming and J lost 3 bases, with 7 bases between them. The CDR3 spans 13 residues. The germline CDR1 and CDR2 sequences are SGHTA and FQGTGA. The CDR3 loop reads CASSFGQTDTQYF. The CDR3, as DNA: TGTGCCAGCAGCTTTGGACAGACAGATACGCAGTATTTT.

This chain uses TRBV27 with TRBJ1-3, with 9 bases fitting TRBD1. The CDR3 extends over 14 amino acids. J lost 4 bases, V lost 8 bases, and 6 bases had no gene match. Germline CDR1 and CDR2: MNHEY and SMNVEV (reference sequence). For the CDR3, the DNA is TGTGCCAGCTCTTACAGGGGGCAAGGAAACACCATATATTTT. Amino acid sequence: CASSYRGQGNTIYF.

This clone was recorded only once. This chain joins TRBV19 and TRBJ2-2; 9 nucleotides align to TRBD1. This CDR3 spans 17 amino acids. Trimming cost V 3 bases and J 5 bases; bases outside gene matches: 10. The germline gives CDR1 LNHDA, CDR2 SQIVND (reference sequence). CDR3 sequence: CASSMGTGWGRTGELFF. DNA of the CDR3: TGTGCCAGTAGTATGGGGACAGGGTGGGGGCGAACCGGGGAGCTGTTTTTT.

This chain uses TRBV12-5 with TRBJ2-3, with no clear D. V lost 8 bases and J lost 2, with 11 bases in between. The CDR3 sequence is 13 residues long. Germline CDR1 LGHNT, CDR2 FRNRAP. The CDR3 spells CASWAEFTDTQYF. The CDR3, as DNA: TGTGCTAGTTGGGCCGAATTCACAGATACGCAGTATTTT. The variable domain in full, with the rest retrieved from reference TRBV12-5 and TRBJ2-3, is DARVTQTPRHKVTEMGQEVTMRCQPILGHNTVFWYRQTMMQGLELLAYFRNRAPLDDSGMPKDRFSAEMPDATLATLKIQPSEPRDSAVYFCASWAEFTDTQYFGPGTRLTVL.

This chain links TRBV9 with TRBJ2-1; D might be TRBD2 (6 bases). There are 14 residues in the CDR3. V lost 0 bases, J lost 7 bases, and 11 bases lay in between. Germline loops: CDR1 SGDLS, CDR2 YYNGEE. CDR3 DNA: TGTGCCAGCAGCGTAGTGGAGGGTGGTAATGAGCAGTTCTTC. Its protein is CASSVVEGGNEQFF.

The chain combines TRBV6-1 with TRBJ2-7; 12 bases align to TRBD2. Losses at the gene ends were 4 bases for V and 3 bases for J; bases not matched to a gene: 10. This CDR3 is built from 17 residues. The germline CDR1 and CDR2 sequences are MNHNS and SASEGT. CDR3 loop: CASSGRALAGGIYEQYF. The CDR3 coding sequence is TGTGCCAGCAGTGGACGGGCACTAGCGGGGGGCATCTACGAGCAGTACTTC.

The gene calls are TRBV7-9 and TRBJ2-1; TRBD2 matches at 12 bases. The V and J ends lost 5 bases and 8 bases, in that order; junction bases with no gene match: 7. The CDR3 is 15 amino acids. CDR1 and CDR2 (germline): SEHNR, FQNEAQ (reference sequence). The CDR3 DNA reads as TGTGCCAGCAGCCCTTGGACTAGCGGGACCGATGAGCAGTTCTTC. This encodes CASSPWTSGTDEQFF.

This chain joins TRBV5-1 and TRBJ1-1; D ambiguous. Germline CDR1 is SGHRS and CDR2 is YFSETQ. The CDR3 contains 14 residues. The V gene lost 0 bases and the J gene lost 1 base, with 7 bases spanning the gap. DNA of the CDR3: TGCGCCAGCAGCTTGGACAGCTCGAACACTGAAGCTTTCTTT. Amino acid sequence: CASSLDSSNTEAFF.

The V call is TRBV10-2, the J call TRBJ2-3, with TRBD1 matching over 10 bases. This CDR3 is built from 14 residues. The V gene's germline CDR1 is WSHSY and CDR2 SAAADI. V shed 6 bases and J 5 bases; nucleotides not matched to a gene: 5. The CDR3 nucleotides are TGCGCCAGCAGGGGGACAGGGGCGGGAGATACGCAGTATTTT. As protein: CASRGTGAGDTQYF.

V usage is TRBV19 and J usage is TRBJ2-7; D might be TRBD1 (6 bases). Trimming removed 5 bases at V and 4 bases at J, with 18 bases between. This CDR3 comprises 15 residues. Germline CDR1 and CDR2: LNHDA and SQIVND (reference sequence). CDR3 sequence: CASSGGQPGPYEQYF. The CDR3 region has the DNA TGTGCCAGTAGTGGGGGACAACCGGGACCTTACGAGCAGTACTTC.

The chain combines TRBV6-5 with TRBJ2-7, with 7 positions matching TRBD2. Losses at the gene ends were 6 bases for V and 5 bases for J; bases not matched to a gene: 10. CDR1 and CDR2 from the germline V gene are MNHEY and SVGAGI. There are 14 residues in the CDR3. The CDR3 sequence: CASRRTSTVDEQYF. The CDR3, as DNA: TGTGCCAGCAGACGGACTAGTACGGTAGACGAGCAGTACTTC.

The chain links TRBV11-2 to TRBJ2-5; 15 bases line up with TRBD2. There are 16 residues in the CDR3. The germline V gene has CDR1 SGHAT and CDR2 FQNNGV. With 5 bases clipped from V and 5 bases from J, the junction kept 6 bases outside the gene matches. CDR3 DNA sequence: TGTGCCAGCAGCCTCGGGACTAGCGGGGGGTATGAGACCCAGTACTTC. This sequence encodes CASSLGTSGGYETQYF. Full variable domain (missing parts from reference TRBV11-2 and TRBJ2-5): EAGVAQSPRYKIIEKRQSVAFWCNPISGHATLYWYQQILGQGPKLLIQFQNNGVVDDSQLPKDRFSAERLKGVDSTLKIQPAKLEDSAVYLCASSLGTSGGYETQYFGPGTRLLVL.

The rearrangement uses TRBV18 and TRBJ2-5; 8 bases fit TRBD2. Germline trimming cut 3 bases from V and 2 bases from J; bases unmatched to any gene: 8. The CDR3 covers 16 residues. Germline CDR1 is KGHSH and CDR2 is LQKENI. CDR3 sequence: CASSPGGDAAQETQYF. CDR3 DNA: TGTGCCAGCTCACCCGGGGGGGACGCAGCACAAGAGACCCAGTACTTC.

The CDR3 DNA is TGCGCCAGCAGCCAAGATGGTAGGGGTGCGTGGTCACCCCTCCACTTT. Translated: CASSQDGRGAWSPLHF. The gene calls are TRBV4-1 and TRBJ1-6; D is possibly TRBD1 (5 bases). Trimming took 0 bases from V and 10 from J, leaving 16 bases between them. Germline V gives CDR1 MGHRA, CDR2 YSYEKL. The CDR3 covers 16 residues.